A selection of T cell receptor beta chains follows, all from one sample in a study of OX40 agonist ivuxolimab in advanced cancers. Generated by immunoSEQ multiplex PCR, the TCRdb table keeps only in-frame clones and is missing some. The profile shows over 15,000 clones, about four fifths of them singletons. The input for sequencing was CD4+ or CD8+ T cells sorted from blood, taken in a trial of the OX40 agonist ivuxolimab. The receptor source for this set is an adult with an advanced solid tumor such as melanoma, head and neck, liver or kidney cancer. The CDR3 runs from the conserved cysteine through the conserved F or W. The order of the fields is V gene, J gene, D gene, clone size, CDR3 protein, CDR3 DNA. The D gene is left open where the match is weak. Expanded clones are given a class, and other clones once, few, many or no size at all.

TRBV27,TRBJ2-7,TRBD2,-,CASSWTTSGTDEQYF,TGTGCCAGCAGTTGGACGACTAGCGGGACCGACGAGCAGTACTTC
TRBV6-5,TRBJ2-3,TRBD2,few,CASSYFQRGGQDTQYF,TGTGCCAGCAGTTACTTCCAGCGGGGGGGCCAAGATACGCAGTATTTT
TRBV7-9,TRBJ1-2,-,-,CASSPGLGGGYTF,TGTGCCAGCAGCCCGGGTCTAGGAGGCGGCTACACCTTC
TRBV11-3,TRBJ2-7,-,-,CASSYQIPGGVEQYF,TGTGCCAGCAGCTACCAAATCCCAGGAGGGGTAGAGCAGTACTTC
TRBV4-1,TRBJ1-1,-,-,CASSQGTFGVTEAFF,TGCGCCAGCAGCCAAGGAACATTTGGGGTGACTGAAGCTTTCTTT
TRBV6-1,TRBJ1-1,-,-,CASSEITMGTEAFF,TGTGCCAGCAGTGAAATTACCATGGGCACTGAAGCTTTCTTT
TRBV7-9,TRBJ1-1,-,-,CASSPWGGKDTEAFF,TGTGCCAGCAGCCCCTGGGGGGGTAAAGACACTGAAGCTTTCTTT
TRBV6-5,TRBJ1-1,-,-,CASSFLNPEGAFF,TGTGCCAGCAGTTTTCTTAACCCGGAGGGAGCTTTCTTT
TRBV6-5,TRBJ1-1,-,-,CASSYGGGSEAFF,TGTGCCAGCAGTTACGGGGGTGGGTCTGAAGCTTTCTTT
TRBV7-3,TRBJ2-1,-,once,CASSTRPSYNEQFF,TGTGCCAGCAGCACGCGGCCCTCCTACAATGAGCAGTTCTTC
TRBV4-1,TRBJ1-5,-,-,CASSQDGFTNSNQPQHF,TGCGCCAGCAGCCAAGATGGCTTCACGAATAGCAATCAGCCCCAGCATTTT
TRBV15,TRBJ1-5,-,-,CATSSVLQPQHF,TGTGCCACCAGCAGCGTCCTCCAGCCCCAGCATTTT
TRBV6-5,TRBJ1-2,-,-,CASSYSSGHINYGYTF,TGTGCCAGCAGTTACTCGTCCGGCCACATAAACTATGGCTACACCTTC
TRBV13,TRBJ1-5,-,-,CASSLGQGGGRPQHF,TGTGCCAGCAGCTTAGGGCAGGGCGGGGGTAGGCCCCAGCATTTT
TRBV7-9,TRBJ2-1,-,few,CASSGYSLNEQFF,TGTGCCAGCAGCGGCTATTCGCTCAATGAGCAGTTCTTC
TRBV6-5,TRBJ2-1,TRBD2,-,CASNIAGGPSNEQFF,TGTGCCAGCAATATCGCGGGGGGCCCTTCCAATGAGCAGTTCTTC
TRBV4-2,TRBJ1-2,-,-,CASSQGQEDSELGYTF,TGTGCCAGCAGCCAAGGTCAAGAGGACAGTGAACTTGGCTACACCTTC